This T cell receptor (beta chain) was captured in a study of patients and donors after allogeneic stem cell transplantation. TCRdb called the RT-PCR reads again in MiXCR, with one record for every CDR3 protein. The sample comprises about 70,000 distinct CDR3 sequences, roughly 29% of which are singletons, and more than 25% rests with the top ten. This clonotype was picked up a small number of times. Sequencing was performed on blood, either unsorted or a sorted T cell fraction (not recorded which). This clonotype was obtained from a human donor who was either an allogeneic HSCT recipient or a stem cell or donor lymphocyte infusion donor (not recorded which). It is not recorded whose cells these are; they may come from a transplant donor.

CDR3 in DNA: TGTGCCAGCAGTGAACGGGACACTGAAGCTTTCTTT. Its protein is CASSERDTEAFF. J is TRBJ1-1 and V is TRBV25-1; D is unresolved. The V end lost 2 bases, the J end lost 3 bases, and 4 bases lay between the germline ends. Germline loops: CDR1 MGHDK, CDR2 SYGVNS. The CDR3 length is 12 residues.